Listed here is a single TCR beta chain. This clonotype was seen a handful of times. Its antigen remains undetermined. Base quality data are lacking; no much larger clone is found one base away. The record originates from a study of blood T cells in healthy people across ages (dated by TCRdb to 2014 to 2015). A note on the overall study: In model experiments, template switching captured roughly one uniquely barcoded TCR beta cDNA molecule for every two T cells. Using deep sequencing normalized with unique cDNA molecular identifiers, the study measured how TCR beta repertoire diversity changes with age. The donors were divided into four age groups: young (average around 17 years), middle-aged (roughly 42), aged (roughly 60) and long-lived (about 90). To avoid experimental bias, donors of different ages were randomly spread across the sequencing lanes. Using the same blood draw, the study looked at two additional independent replicas of 1 million unique cDNA reads for two donors, one aged 18 to 30 and the other aged 80 or older.

The CDR3 sequence holds 13 residues, the cysteine and phenylalanine included. CDR3 DNA only is kept here, 39 bases in frame from base 1. V is reduced by 6 bases and J by 9 bases, leaving a spacing of 12 bases between them. Results the study describes overall, beyond this receptor: Donor CMV infection status was unknown, potentially confounding age-related changes in expanded clonotypes. Observed TCR beta diversity per million T cells fell roughly linearly with age, and a significant reduction was already apparent by age approximately 40. Estimates of total diversity based on one million sequenced T cells were considered lower bounds and underestimates. The long-lived group showed more naive CD4+ T cells, fewer expanded clones and increased TCR diversity than the aged group, suggesting age selection. There was a strong correlation between observed TCR beta diversity and the percentage of naive T cells measured by flow cytometry. Since profiling was done on bulk unsorted PBMCs, naive and antigen-experienced compartments could not be conclusively compared.

The approximately 39 donors, aged roughly 6 to 100 years, were systemically healthy Caucasian individuals from Russia. Around 10 milliliters of peripheral blood were drawn from each donor into EDTA-treated Vacutainer tubes. Ficoll-Paque density-gradient centrifugation was used to isolate PBMCs, with at least 7 million per sample. Total RNA was extracted from PBMCs with Trizol reagent, with at least 5 micrograms obtained per sample. The percentages of naive CD45RAhigh/CD27high T cells were determined by flow cytometry on a PBMC aliquot from every donor. Library generation was performed with 5' RACE. Sequencing was carried out with an Illumina HiSeq 2500. The second PCR ran for about 7 to 11 cycles and used a J-beta primer mix along with a sample-barcoded 5' primer. A unique molecular identifier was introduced onto each TCR beta cDNA molecule by a template-switch 5' adaptor carrying 12 random nucleotides. Each sample yielded at least 2.5 million CDR3-containing paired-end reads. The Mint cDNA synthesis kit, primed by a TRBC-specific oligonucleotide, was used to synthesize first-strand cDNA from all RNA. Following uracil-DNA glycosylase treatment, all cDNA underwent a first 18-cycle PCR with the universal primers M1SS and BC2_uni_R. Under the source paper's analysis protocol: For normalization, 1 million high-quality reads were randomly selected from each sample, with every read carrying a distinct molecular identifier. Reads with shared molecular identifiers were discarded instead of being binned into consensus sequences. CDR3 identification, clonotype clustering and error correction used MiTCR with a Q25 quality threshold and the strictest error-elimination algorithm. A nonparametric unseen species model with Euler transformation was used to estimate lower-bound total TCR beta diversity. The raw public data were reprocessed by TCRdb itself: fastp quality trimming at Q25, MiXCR clonotype calling, in-frame beta chains only. Rows with one shared CDR3 protein collapse into an entry with the most common genes and DNA. The V and J calls, along with clone size, are taken from TCRdb and not from the paper's own processing. The sample data list roughly 900,000 distinct CDR3 sequences, and 48% of these were observed just once. Of the sample, under 15% is held by the ten largest clones.

This TCR was sampled from a man aged 30-40 years in good health. Sequencing was performed on blood. Recombination linked TRBV12-3 or TRBV12-4 to TRBJ1-6; no confident D gene assignment can be made. The CDR3 region reads CASRGSEASPLHF. The DNA is TGTGCCAGCAGGGGGAGTGAAGCTTCACCCCTCCACTTT.